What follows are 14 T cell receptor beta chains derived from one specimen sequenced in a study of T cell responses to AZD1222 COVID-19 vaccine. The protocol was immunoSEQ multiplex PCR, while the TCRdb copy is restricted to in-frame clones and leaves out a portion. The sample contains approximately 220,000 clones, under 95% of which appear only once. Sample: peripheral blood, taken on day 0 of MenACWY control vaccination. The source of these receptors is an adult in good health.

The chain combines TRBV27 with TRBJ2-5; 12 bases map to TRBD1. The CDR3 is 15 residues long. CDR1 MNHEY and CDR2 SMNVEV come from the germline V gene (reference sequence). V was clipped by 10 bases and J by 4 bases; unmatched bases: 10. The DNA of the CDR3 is TGTGCCACAAGTACCGGGACAGGGGGCGCAGAGACCCAGTACTTC. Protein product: CATSTGTGGAETQYF.

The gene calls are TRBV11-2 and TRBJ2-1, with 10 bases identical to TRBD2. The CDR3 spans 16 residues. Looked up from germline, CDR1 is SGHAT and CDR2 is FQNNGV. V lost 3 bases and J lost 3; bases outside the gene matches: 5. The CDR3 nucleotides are TGTGCCAGCAGCTTGAGGATAGCGGGGGGCTACAATGAGCAGTTCTTC. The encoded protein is CASSLRIAGGYNEQFF.

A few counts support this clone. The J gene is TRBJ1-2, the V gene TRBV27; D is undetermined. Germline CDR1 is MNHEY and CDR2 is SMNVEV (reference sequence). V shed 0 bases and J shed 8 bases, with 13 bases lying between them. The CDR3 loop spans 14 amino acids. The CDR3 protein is CASSLSGGLEGYTF. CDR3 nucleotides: TGTGCCAGCAGTTTATCTGGCGGTCTTGAGGGCTACACCTTC.

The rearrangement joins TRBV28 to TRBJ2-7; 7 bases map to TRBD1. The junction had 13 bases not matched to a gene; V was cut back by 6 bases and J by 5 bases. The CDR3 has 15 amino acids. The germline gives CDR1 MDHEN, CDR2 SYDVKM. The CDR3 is CASRKRDRSDNEQYF. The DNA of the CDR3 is TGTGCCAGCAGGAAACGGGACAGATCGGACAACGAGCAGTACTTC.

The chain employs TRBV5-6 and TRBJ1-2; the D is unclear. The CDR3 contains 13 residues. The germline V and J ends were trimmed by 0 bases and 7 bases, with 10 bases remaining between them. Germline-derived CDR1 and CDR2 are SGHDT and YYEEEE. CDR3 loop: CASSLEQRGGYTF. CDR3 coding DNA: TGTGCCAGCAGCTTGGAGCAACGGGGTGGCTACACCTTC.

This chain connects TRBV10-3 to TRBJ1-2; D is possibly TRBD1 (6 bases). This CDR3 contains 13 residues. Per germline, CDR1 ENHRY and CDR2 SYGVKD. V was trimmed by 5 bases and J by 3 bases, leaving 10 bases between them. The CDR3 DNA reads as TGTGCCATCAGTTCACAGGGAGACTATGGCTACACCTTC. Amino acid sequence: CAISSQGDYGYTF.

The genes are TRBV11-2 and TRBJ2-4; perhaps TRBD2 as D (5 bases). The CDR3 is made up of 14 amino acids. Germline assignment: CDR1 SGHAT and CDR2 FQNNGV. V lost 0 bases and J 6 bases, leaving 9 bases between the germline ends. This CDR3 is CASSLEVGRNIQYF. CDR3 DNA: TGTGCCAGCAGCTTAGAAGTGGGGAGAAACATTCAGTACTTC.

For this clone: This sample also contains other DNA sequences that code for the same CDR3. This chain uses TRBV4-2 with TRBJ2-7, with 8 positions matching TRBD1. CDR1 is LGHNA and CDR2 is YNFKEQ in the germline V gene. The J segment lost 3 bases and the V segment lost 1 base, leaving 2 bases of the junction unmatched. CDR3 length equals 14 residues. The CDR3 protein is CASSQGQGSYEQYF. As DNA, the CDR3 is TGTGCCAGCAGCCAAGGACAGGGGAGCTACGAGCAGTACTTC.

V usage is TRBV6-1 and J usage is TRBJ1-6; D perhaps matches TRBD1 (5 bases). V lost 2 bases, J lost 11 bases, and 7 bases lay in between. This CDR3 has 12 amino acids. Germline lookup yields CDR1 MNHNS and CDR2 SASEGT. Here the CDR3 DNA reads TGTGCCAGCAGTGAAACAGGTCCACCCCTCCACTTT. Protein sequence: CASSETGPPLHF.

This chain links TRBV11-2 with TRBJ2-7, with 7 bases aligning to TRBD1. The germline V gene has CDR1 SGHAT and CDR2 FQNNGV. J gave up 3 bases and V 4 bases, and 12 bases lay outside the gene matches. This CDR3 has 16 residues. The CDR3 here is CASSSQRGPTYYEQYF. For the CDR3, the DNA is TGTGCCAGCAGCTCGCAAAGGGGGCCGACCTACTACGAGCAGTACTTC.

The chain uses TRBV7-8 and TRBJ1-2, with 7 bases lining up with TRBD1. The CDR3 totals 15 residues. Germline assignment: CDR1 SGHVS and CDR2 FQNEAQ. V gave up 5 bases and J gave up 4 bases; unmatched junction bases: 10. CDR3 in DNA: TGTGCCAGCAGCGCATCGACAGGGATCGGCTATGGCTACACCTTC. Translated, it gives CASSASTGIGYGYTF. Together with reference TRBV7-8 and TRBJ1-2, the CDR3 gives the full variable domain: GAGVSQSPRYKVAKRGQDVALRCDPISGHVSLFWYQQALGQGPEFLTYFQNEAQLDKSGLPSDRFFAERPEGSVSTLKIQRTQQEDSAVYLCASSASTGIGYGYTFGSGTRLTVV.

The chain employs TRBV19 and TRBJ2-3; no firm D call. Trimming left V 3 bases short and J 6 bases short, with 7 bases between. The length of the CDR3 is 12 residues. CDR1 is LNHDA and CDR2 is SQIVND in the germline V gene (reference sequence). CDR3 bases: TGTGCCAGTAGTATGTTGGGGGATACGCAGTATTTT. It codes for CASSMLGDTQYF. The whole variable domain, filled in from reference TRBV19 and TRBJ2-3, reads DGGITQSPKYLFRKEGQNVTLSCEQNLNHDAMYWYRQDPGQGLRLIYYSQIVNDFQKGDIAEGYSVSREKKESFPLTVTSAQKNPTAFYLCASSMLGDTQYFGPGTRLTVL.

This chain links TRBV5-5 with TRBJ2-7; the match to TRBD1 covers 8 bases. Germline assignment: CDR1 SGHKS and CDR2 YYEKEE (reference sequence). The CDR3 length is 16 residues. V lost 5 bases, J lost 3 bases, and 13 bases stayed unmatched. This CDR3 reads CASSPSQGAIDYEQYF. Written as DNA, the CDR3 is TGTGCCAGCAGTCCCTCCCAGGGGGCGATAGACTACGAGCAGTACTTC.

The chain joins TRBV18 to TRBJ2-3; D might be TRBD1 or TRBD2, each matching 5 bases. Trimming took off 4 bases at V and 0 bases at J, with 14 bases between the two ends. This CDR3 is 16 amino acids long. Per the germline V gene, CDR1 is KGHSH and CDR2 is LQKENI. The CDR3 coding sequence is TGTGCCAGCTCACGCGATCGGGGCACTAGCACAGATACGCAGTATTTT. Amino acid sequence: CASSRDRGTSTDTQYF.